The source of this T cell receptor beta chain is a study of cytomegalovirus exposure and HLA in healthy donors. Trimming took off 4 bases at V and 0 bases at J, with 13 bases between the two ends. This CDR3 is 16 amino acids long. Per the germline V gene, CDR1 is LGHNT and CDR2 is FRNRAP. It was with 60 Vbeta and 13 Jbeta primers that the PCR ran. Some clones are missing from TCRdb's copy, which holds only in-frame ones; the method was immunoSEQ multiplex PCR. Of some 90,000 clones listed, about 80% were seen once; the top ten hold about 32%. The sequence came from a man in his forties or fifties in good health and CMV-seropositive. What was sequenced was PBMCs. The chain carries TRBV12-5 and TRBJ2-1, with D possibly being TRBD2 (6 bases). The CDR3 region is CASGSPGGSSYNEQFF. The CDR3, as DNA: TGTGCTAGTGGTTCCCCCGGGGGAAGCTCCTACAATGAGCAGTTCTTC.